This T cell receptor beta chain was recorded in a study of identical twins. Study-level points and caveats: With abundant cord blood beta clonotypes, insertions were fewer; memory repertoires showed no such pattern. Out-of-frame beta sequences exhibited a weaker degree of excess twin sharing.

Unique molecular identifiers were present on cDNA, and template switching added a universal primer site. One entry per CDR3 protein, called by TCRdb with MiXCR from the 5' RACE reads. The table records nearly 900,000 distinct CDR3 sequences, approximately 13% of them present only once. Notes on this clonotype: Its antigen remains unidentified.

V was clipped by 3 bases and J by 4 bases, with 8 bases between them. This CDR3 region has 12 residues. The germline CDR1 and CDR2 sequences are SGHKS and YYEKEE (reference sequence). Donors uniformly comprised healthy Caucasians. Separately, the same data were catalogued under a study of yellow fever vaccine responses in identical twins.

Sequencing was done on a sample of PBMCs. The chain links TRBV5-5 to TRBJ2-7; D remains ambiguous. The source is a woman aged 18-29 years in good health. In nucleotides, the CDR3 is TGTGCCAGCAGCTCAAACCAATACGAGCAGTACTTC. It is translated as CASSSNQYEQYF.